This entry lists 26 T cell receptor beta chains sequenced from one sample in a study of T cell responses to AZD1222 COVID-19 vaccine. Method: immunoSEQ multiplex PCR; TCRdb's copy keeps in-frame clones and lacks some. The sample includes about 55,000 clones, about 90% seen only once; the top ten take under 15%. The sample consisted of peripheral blood, taken on day 0 of AZD1222 vaccination. The receptors here all came from an adult in good health.

V is TRBV30 and J is TRBJ1-5; no reliable D call. Looked up from germline, CDR1 is GTSNPN and CDR2 is SVGIG (reference sequence). Trimming left V 0 bases short and J 1 base short, with 1 base between. The CDR3 has 12 amino acids. The DNA of the CDR3 is TGTGCCTGGAGTGTCAGCAATCAGCCCCAGCATTTT. It specifies CAWSVSNQPQHF.

V and J are TRBV6-2 or TRBV6-3 and TRBJ1-1; D is unresolved. Germline-derived CDR1 and CDR2 are MNHEY and SVGEGT. The CDR3 covers 14 residues. Trimming pared 4 bases from V and 5 bases from J, leaving 14 bases between. For the CDR3, the DNA is TGTGCCAGCAGTTTCCGGACCTTATCAACTGAAGCTTTCTTT. Protein product: CASSFRTLSTEAFF.

This chain uses TRBV5-4 with TRBJ2-3, with 9 positions matching TRBD1. The germline CDR1 and CDR2 sequences are SGHNT and YYREEE (reference sequence). V lost 0 bases to trimming and J lost 3 bases; unmatched junction nucleotides: 5. The CDR3 extends over 16 amino acids. This CDR3 reads CASSLGRDRVTDTQYF. In DNA, the CDR3 is TGTGCCAGCAGCTTGGGCCGGGACAGGGTAACAGATACGCAGTATTTT.

The genes are TRBV19 and TRBJ1-1; no clear D. The V and J ends lost 4 bases and 1 base respectively, with 16 bases between them. Per the germline V gene, CDR1 is LNHDA and CDR2 is SQIVND (reference sequence). The CDR3 runs 16 residues. The CDR3 DNA is TGTGCCAGTAGTAGGGCATCGGGTTTTACGAACACTGAAGCTTTCTTT. Protein product: CASSRASGFTNTEAFF.

Only a few counts were recorded for this clone. The V call is TRBV12-3 or TRBV12-4, the J call TRBJ2-7; D might be TRBD2 (6 bases). V lost 5 bases, J lost 7 bases, and 12 bases lay in between. This CDR3 is 12 amino acids long. Here the CDR3 reads CASSPAGGEQYF. CDR3 DNA sequence: TGTGCCAGCAGTCCCGCCGGGGGAGAGCAGTACTTC.

The chain has TRBV11-3 and TRBJ2-7; D might be TRBD1 (5 bases). V gave up 3 bases and J gave up 0 bases, with 12 bases separating them. The CDR3 sequence is 15 residues long. Germline V gene data show CDR1 as SGHNT and CDR2 as YENEEA. CDR3 sequence reads: CASSLRDSSSYEQYF. For the CDR3, the DNA is TGTGCCAGCAGCTTGCGTGACAGTAGCTCCTACGAGCAGTACTTC.

The chain joins TRBV11-3 to TRBJ2-3; D is unclear. Germline V lookup: CDR1 SGHNT, CDR2 YENEEA. V was clipped by 2 bases and J by 6 bases, with 15 bases between them. This CDR3 spans 15 amino acids. CDR3 in DNA: TGTGCCAGCAGCTTAATTTCCAGCAATCGGGATACGCAGTATTTT. Translated, it gives CASSLISSNRDTQYF. The entire variable domain, with the rest obtained from reference TRBV11-3 and TRBJ2-3, is as follows: EAGVVQSPRYKIIEKKQPVAFWCNPISGHNTLYWYLQNLGQGPELLIRYENEEAVDDSQLPKDRFSAERLKGVDSTLKIQPAELGDSAVYLCASSLISSNRDTQYFGPGTRLTVL.

The rearrangement joins TRBV19 to TRBJ2-1; 9 bases agree with TRBD1. The CDR3 extends over 13 amino acids. Germline CDR1 LNHDA, CDR2 SQIVND (reference sequence). Trimming took 6 bases from V and 6 from J; bases not matched to a gene: 3. The CDR3 spells CASREDRGNEQFF. Written as DNA, the CDR3 is TGTGCCAGTAGGGAGGACAGGGGCAATGAGCAGTTCTTC.

The CDR3 reads CASSLGGVESTGELFF. DNA for the CDR3: TGCGCCAGCAGCTTGGGCGGGGTAGAAAGCACCGGGGAGCTGTTTTTT. V usage is TRBV5-1 and J usage is TRBJ2-2; D may be TRBD2 (6 bases). CDR1 is SGHRS, CDR2 YFSETQ, per germline. The CDR3 is made up of 16 amino acids. Trimming took 0 bases from V and 4 from J, leaving 13 bases between them.

The chain links TRBV27 to TRBJ1-1; unclear D gene. From germline, CDR1 is MNHEY and CDR2 SMNVEV (reference sequence). Deletions cut 4 bases from V and 10 bases from J, with 16 bases between. CDR3 length: 13 amino acids. CDR3 sequence (DNA): TGTGCCAGCAGTTCGTCCGAGCCTCGGAGAGCTTTCTTT. This translates into CASSSSEPRRAFF.

This clone was counted a single time. J is TRBJ1-6 and V is TRBV7-2; D not resolved. This CDR3 comprises 14 residues. Germline CDR1 SGHTA, CDR2 FQGNSA. Trimming took off 4 bases at V and 3 bases at J, with 7 bases between the two ends. The CDR3 DNA sequence: TGTGCCAGCAGCTCGGGAGTCTATAATTCACCCCTCCACTTT. Its protein is CASSSGVYNSPLHF.

This chain links TRBV4-1 with TRBJ2-1; 10 bases fit TRBD2. The CDR3 is 18 amino acids. Trimming cost V 0 bases and J 7 bases; bases outside gene matches: 12. CDR1 is MGHRA and CDR2 is YSYEKL in the germline V gene. As DNA, the CDR3 is TGCGCCAGCAGCCAAGATCCACGTGCTAGCGGGAGTAGGAATGAGCAGTTCTTC. Its protein product is CASSQDPRASGSRNEQFF.

The J gene is TRBJ2-7, the V gene TRBV12-3 or TRBV12-4; unclear D gene. CDR3 size: 13 residues. V was cut by 6 bases and J by 9 bases, with 18 bases left in between. The CDR3 bases are TGTGCCAGCAGCTCCATTACTCTACGTTTGCAGTACTTC. Translation gives CASSSITLRLQYF.

V gene TRBV3-1 (or the pseudogene TRBV3-2) combines with J gene TRBJ1-2; TRBD1 matches at 8 bases. The CDR3 consists of 16 residues. V dropped 4 bases and J dropped 4; count of bases not matched to a gene: 11. Per the germline V gene, CDR1 is LGHDT and CDR2 is YNNKEL (reference sequence). The CDR3 here is CASSPMTGARGYGYTF. Written as DNA, the CDR3 is TGTGCCAGCAGCCCGATGACAGGGGCACGGGGCTATGGCTACACCTTC.

The chain uses TRBV18 and TRBJ1-1; D gene unclear. V gave up 10 bases and J gave up 4 bases, with 16 bases separating them. Germline V gives CDR1 KGHSH, CDR2 LQKENI. The CDR3 extends over 13 amino acids. DNA for the CDR3: TGTGCCACCTTAGAGATCTTGGGCACTGAAGCTTTCTTT. Translation gives CATLEILGTEAFF.

The chain combines TRBV18 with TRBJ1-6; D gene ambiguous. The CDR3 covers 14 residues. V was cut by 6 bases and J by 7 bases, with 13 bases left in between. Germline values: CDR1 KGHSH, CDR2 LQKENI. This CDR3 is CASSARGGNSPLHF. CDR3 nucleotides: TGTGCCAGCTCCGCCCGGGGAGGGAATTCACCCCTCCACTTT. The full variable domain, rest sourced from reference TRBV18 and TRBJ1-6, is NAGVMQNPRHLVRRRGQEARLRCSPMKGHSHVYWYRQLPEEGLKFMVYLQKENIIDESGMPKERFSAEFPKEGPSILRIQQVVRGDSAAYFCASSARGGNSPLHFGNGTRLTVT.

The gene calls are TRBV7-9 and TRBJ2-3, with 8 bases aligning to TRBD1. CDR3 length: 18 residues. Germline assignment: CDR1 SEHNR and CDR2 FQNEAQ (reference sequence). V gave up 4 bases and J gave up 1 base; unmatched junction bases: 13. CDR3 sequence reads: CASSSIPGQAGGTDTQYF. In nucleotides, the CDR3 is TGTGCCAGCAGCTCGATCCCGGGACAGGCCGGGGGCACAGATACGCAGTATTTT.

This chain links TRBV30 with TRBJ2-3, with D tentatively TRBD1 or TRBD2 (6 bases each). Germline CDR1 reads GTSNPN; CDR2 reads SVGIG (reference sequence). This CDR3 spans 13 amino acids. Trimming left V 5 bases short and J 0 bases short, with 9 bases between. The CDR3 is CAWDGGSTDTQYF. CDR3 nucleotide sequence: TGTGCCTGGGACGGGGGCAGCACAGATACGCAGTATTTT.

The rearrangement joins TRBV7-2 to TRBJ2-1; TRBD2 matches at 11 bases. The germline gives CDR1 SGHTA, CDR2 FQGNSA. Trimming cost V 4 bases and J 4 bases; bases outside gene matches: 3. The CDR3 extends over 15 amino acids. CDR3 loop: CASSSGLADYNEQFF. The CDR3, as DNA: TGTGCCAGCAGCTCGGGACTAGCGGATTACAATGAGCAGTTCTTC.

The chain uses TRBV4-2 and TRBJ1-2; 7 bases align to TRBD1. This CDR3 region has 14 residues. In germline, CDR1 is LGHNA, CDR2 YNFKEQ. V gave up 6 bases and J gave up 3 bases; unmatched junction bases: 7. CDR3 DNA: TGTGCCAGCAGTCGAGGGGGCTCGGACTATGGCTACACCTTC. Protein sequence: CASSRGGSDYGYTF.

The chain couples TRBV7-3 to TRBJ2-7; 7 nucleotides line up with TRBD2. This CDR3 has 15 amino acids. Germline CDR1 is SGHTA and CDR2 is FQGTGA. Germline trimming cut 5 bases from V and 1 base from J; bases unmatched to any gene: 8. The CDR3 protein is CASSQRAGASYEQYF. The CDR3 nucleotides are TGTGCCAGCAGCCAACGGGCGGGAGCTTCCTACGAGCAGTACTTC.

The chain is built from TRBV19 and TRBJ1-1; the D is unclear. The CDR3 covers 14 residues. V was trimmed by 5 bases and J by 3 bases, leaving 13 bases between them. Germline CDR1 and CDR2: LNHDA and SQIVND (reference sequence). CDR3 loop: CASSHGVLDTEAFF. CDR3 DNA: TGTGCCAGTAGTCACGGGGTGTTGGACACTGAAGCTTTCTTT.

The chain combines TRBV6-1 with TRBJ1-6; D is ambiguous. Germline loops: CDR1 MNHNS, CDR2 SASEGT. V dropped 0 bases and J dropped 7 bases, with 7 bases sitting between them. The CDR3 has 14 amino acids. In DNA, the CDR3 is TGTGCCAGCAGTGAAGCTGGGGTCAATTCACCCCTCCACTTT. Its translation is CASSEAGVNSPLHF.

CDR3 sequence reads: CASSSQGYSNQPQHF. CDR3 bases: TGCGCCAGCAGTTCACAGGGGTATAGCAATCAGCCCCAGCATTTT. This chain links TRBV10-1 with TRBJ1-5; 7 bases are a match to TRBD1. Germline CDR1 WNHNN, CDR2 SYGVQD (reference sequence). This CDR3 comprises 15 residues. Unmatched junction bases numbered 4, after V lost 5 bases and J lost 0 bases.

J is TRBJ1-3 and V is TRBV4-2; D unresolved. V gave up 0 bases and J gave up 2 bases, with 11 bases separating them. The CDR3 loop spans 16 amino acids. Looked up from germline, CDR1 is LGHNA and CDR2 is YNFKEQ. CDR3 amino acids: CASSQDLGKAGNTIYF. Here the CDR3 DNA reads TGTGCCAGCAGCCAAGATCTTGGGAAAGCTGGAAACACCATATATTTT.

This chain connects TRBV9 to TRBJ2-3; D call uncertain. Trimming took off 0 bases at V and 5 bases at J, with 7 bases between the two ends. CDR3 size: 13 residues. Germline assignment: CDR1 SGDLS and CDR2 YYNGEE. The CDR3 DNA reads as TGTGCCAGCAGCGTAGTATGGGGAGATACGCAGTATTTT. Translation gives CASSVVWGDTQYF.